This T cell receptor (beta chain) originates from a study of monozygotic twins with inflammatory bowel disease. TCRdb processed the 5' RACE reads again and assigns one entry to each CDR3 protein, with no DNA. The ten most abundant clones cover about 2.6% of a sample with some 450,000 distinct CDR3 sequences. The CDR3 is made up of 14 amino acids. CDR1 and CDR2 (germline): SGDLS, YYNGEE. The gene calls are TRBV9 and TRBJ1-4; no DNA is available, so the TRBD1 call from TCRdb remains unchecked. The sequence was obtained from a human donor with ulcerative colitis or Crohn's disease, or a healthy co-twin of an affected twin (not recorded which). Sequences were obtained from blood. The chain's CDR3 is CASSPDRGYEKLFF.